The TCR beta chain described here comes from a study of radiation and T cells in renal cell carcinoma. Whole-study context: Nephrectomy followed 15 Gy stereotactic body radiation by 4 weeks.

Using immunoSEQ multiplex PCR, the repertoire was profiled, and TCRdb retains in-frame clones only, with some absent. This repertoire shows approximately 120,000 clones, about 81% found once; its top ten account for approximately 5%. Notes on this clone: Its matching antigen is unknown. A read error may produce the germline difference seen at one junction end.

Germline V gene data show CDR1 as SSHAT and CDR2 as FNYEAQ (reference sequence). CDR3 length: 13 residues. Time point indicated: blood 2 weeks post-SBRT. The treatment here: 15 Gy SBRT to primary tumor, nephrectomy 4 weeks later. Serial blood draws occurred at baseline and 2 and 4 weeks post-SBRT. This renal cell carcinoma was of the clear cell type. Broader study findings: Without pretreatment biopsies, baseline tumor clonotype presence was undetermined.

The sample in question was blood, obtained from a patient whose treatment included radiotherapy and nephrectomy. This chain links TRBV7-7 with TRBJ2-5, with D uncertain. The J call may be in error: the DNA end matches TRBJ2-7 better. The clonotype comes from a man aged 50 to 59 with renal cell carcinoma. The CDR3 spells CASSHAPSFEQYF. The CDR3 nucleotides read TGTGCTAGCAGCCATGCACCTTCGTTCGAGCAGTACTTC.